The T cell receptor beta chain described here comes from a study of beta chain features in type 1 diabetes. This clone was detected only a few times. Investigators reverse transcribed all isolated RNA, so they sequenced expressed TCRB transcripts. The repertoire was sequenced with immunoSEQ multiplex PCR; TCRdb's copy has only in-frame clones and lacks some. The repertoire holds some 150,000 clones, with roughly 9.7% as singletons. This CDR3 spans 14 amino acids. Germline-derived CDR1 and CDR2 are LNHDA and SQIVND (reference sequence). Between the trimmed V and J ends, which lost 7 bases and 3 bases, there was a span of 12 bases. A sort by CD45RO/CCR7/CD25/CD127/CD95/CD27 yielded CD4+ naive, central memory, regulatory and stem cell-like memory cells.

This TCR came from a woman aged 40 to 55 in good health. The chain employs TRBV19 and TRBJ1-4; D not resolved. The specimen was central memory CD4+ T cells from blood. The CDR3, as DNA: TGTGCCAGTACCGACGGTGGAGCTAATGAAAAACTGTTTTTT. Translated: CASTDGGANEKLFF.